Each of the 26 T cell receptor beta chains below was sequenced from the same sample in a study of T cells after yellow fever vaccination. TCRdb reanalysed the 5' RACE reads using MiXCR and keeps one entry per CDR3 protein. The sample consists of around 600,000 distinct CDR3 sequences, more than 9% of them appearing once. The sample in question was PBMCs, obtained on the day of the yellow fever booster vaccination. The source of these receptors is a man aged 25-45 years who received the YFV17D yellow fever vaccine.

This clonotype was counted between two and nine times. DNA for the CDR3: TGTGCCAGCAGCTCCGGACAGAGATACTGGGATACGCAGTATTTT. This gives the protein CASSSGQRYWDTQYF. V and J are TRBV7-8 and TRBJ2-3; a weak D match, TRBD1 (6 bases). Germline assignment: CDR1 SGHVS and CDR2 FQNEAQ. V was pared by 4 bases and J by 6 bases, with 17 bases between. This CDR3 is built from 15 residues.

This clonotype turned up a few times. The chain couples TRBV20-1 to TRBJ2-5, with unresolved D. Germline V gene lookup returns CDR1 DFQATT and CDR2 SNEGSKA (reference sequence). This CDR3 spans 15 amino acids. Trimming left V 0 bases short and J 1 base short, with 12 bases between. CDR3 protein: CSARDSGDVQETQYF. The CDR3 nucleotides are TGCAGTGCTAGAGATTCCGGAGACGTCCAAGAGACCCAGTACTTC.

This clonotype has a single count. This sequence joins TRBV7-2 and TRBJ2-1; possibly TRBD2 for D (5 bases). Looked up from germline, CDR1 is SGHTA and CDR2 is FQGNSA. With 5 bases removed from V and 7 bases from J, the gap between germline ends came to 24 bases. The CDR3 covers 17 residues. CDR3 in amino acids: CASSPPLAILPGNEQFF. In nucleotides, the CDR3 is TGTGCCAGCAGCCCCCCCCTTGCCATACTGCCGGGGAATGAGCAGTTCTTC.

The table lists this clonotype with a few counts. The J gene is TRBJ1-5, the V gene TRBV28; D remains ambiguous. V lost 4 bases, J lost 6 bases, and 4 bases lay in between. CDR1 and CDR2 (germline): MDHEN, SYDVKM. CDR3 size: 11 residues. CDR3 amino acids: CASSWGQPQHF. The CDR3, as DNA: TGTGCCAGCAGTTGGGGTCAGCCCCAGCATTTT.

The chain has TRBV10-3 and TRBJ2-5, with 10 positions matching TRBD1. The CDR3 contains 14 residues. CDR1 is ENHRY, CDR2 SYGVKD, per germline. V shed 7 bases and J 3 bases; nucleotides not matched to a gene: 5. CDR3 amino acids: CAIKGQGNEETQYF. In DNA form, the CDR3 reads TGTGCCATCAAGGGACAGGGGAACGAAGAGACCCAGTACTTC.

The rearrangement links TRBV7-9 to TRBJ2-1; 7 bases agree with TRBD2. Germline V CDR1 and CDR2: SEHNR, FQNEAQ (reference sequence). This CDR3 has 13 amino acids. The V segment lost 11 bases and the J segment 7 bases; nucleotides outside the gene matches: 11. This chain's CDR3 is CALSNSGLNEQFF. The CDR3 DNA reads TGTGCCCTAAGCAATAGCGGGTTGAATGAGCAGTTCTTC.

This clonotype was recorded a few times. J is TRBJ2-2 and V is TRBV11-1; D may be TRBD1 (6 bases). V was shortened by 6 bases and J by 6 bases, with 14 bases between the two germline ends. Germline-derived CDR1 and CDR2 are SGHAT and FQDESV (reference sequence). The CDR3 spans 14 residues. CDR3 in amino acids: CASRPTGNPGELFF. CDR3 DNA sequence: TGTGCCAGCAGACCTACAGGGAATCCCGGGGAGCTGTTTTTT.

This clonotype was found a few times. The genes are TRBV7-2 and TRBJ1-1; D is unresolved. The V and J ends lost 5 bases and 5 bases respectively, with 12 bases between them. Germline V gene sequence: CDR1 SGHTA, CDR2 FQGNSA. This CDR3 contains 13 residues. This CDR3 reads CASSPRPRTEAFF. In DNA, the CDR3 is TGTGCCAGCAGCCCGCGCCCGAGGACTGAAGCTTTCTTT.

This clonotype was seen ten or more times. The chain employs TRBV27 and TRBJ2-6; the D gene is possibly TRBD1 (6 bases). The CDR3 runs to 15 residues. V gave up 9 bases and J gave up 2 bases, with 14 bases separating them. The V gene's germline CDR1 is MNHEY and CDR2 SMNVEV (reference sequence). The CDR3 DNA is TGTGCCAGTAAAGAGTCAGGGGCTGGGGCCAACGTCCTGACTTTC. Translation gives CASKESGAGANVLTF.

The CDR3 nucleotides are TGTGCCATCAGCGGTGGACAGGGAACTAACTATGGCTACACCTTC. This translates into CAISGGQGTNYGYTF. This rearrangement joins TRBV10-3 to TRBJ1-2, with TRBD1 matching over 8 bases. This CDR3 spans 15 amino acids. The germline gives CDR1 ENHRY, CDR2 SYGVKD. V dropped 6 bases and J dropped 0; count of bases not matched to a gene: 6.

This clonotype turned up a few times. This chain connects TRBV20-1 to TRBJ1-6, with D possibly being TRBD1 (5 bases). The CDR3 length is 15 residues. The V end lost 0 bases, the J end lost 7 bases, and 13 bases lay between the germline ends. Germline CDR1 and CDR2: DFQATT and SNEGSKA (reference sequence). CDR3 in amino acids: CSARDSRGVNSPLHF. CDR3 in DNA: TGCAGTGCTAGAGACTCCCGAGGGGTAAATTCACCCCTCCACTTT.

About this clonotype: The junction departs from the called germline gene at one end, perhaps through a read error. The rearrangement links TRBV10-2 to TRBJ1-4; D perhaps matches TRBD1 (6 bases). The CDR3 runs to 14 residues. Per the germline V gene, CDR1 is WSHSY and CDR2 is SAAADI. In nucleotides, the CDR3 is TGCGCCAGCAGTGAGCGAGGGGGGAGAGAAAAACTGTGTTTT. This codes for CASSERGGREKLCF.

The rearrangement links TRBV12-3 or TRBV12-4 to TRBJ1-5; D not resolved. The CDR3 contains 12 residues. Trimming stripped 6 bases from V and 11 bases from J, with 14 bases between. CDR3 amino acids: CASRPTHGAQHF. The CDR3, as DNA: TGTGCCAGCAGGCCGACACACGGGGCCCAGCATTTT.

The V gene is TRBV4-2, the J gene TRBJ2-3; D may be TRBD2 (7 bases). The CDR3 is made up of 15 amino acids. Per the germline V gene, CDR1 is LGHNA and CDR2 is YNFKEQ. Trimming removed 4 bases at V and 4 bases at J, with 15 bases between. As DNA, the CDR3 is TGTGCCAGCAGCCGGGCGGGAGAGGGGGCAGATACGCAGTATTTT. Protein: CASSRAGEGADTQYF.

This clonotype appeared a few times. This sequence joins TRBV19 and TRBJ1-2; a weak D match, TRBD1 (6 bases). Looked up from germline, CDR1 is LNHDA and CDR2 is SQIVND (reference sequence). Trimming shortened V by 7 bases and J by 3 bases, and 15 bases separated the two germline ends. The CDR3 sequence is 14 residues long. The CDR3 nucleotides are TGTGCCAGTACCCCCGGGGGCCGATACTATGGCTACACCTTC. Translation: CASTPGGRYYGYTF.

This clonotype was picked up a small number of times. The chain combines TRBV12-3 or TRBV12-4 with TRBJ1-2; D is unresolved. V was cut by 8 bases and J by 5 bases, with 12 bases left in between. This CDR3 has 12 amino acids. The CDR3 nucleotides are TGTGCCAGCCTTTCGGTAGCGTATGGCTACACCTTC. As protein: CASLSVAYGYTF.

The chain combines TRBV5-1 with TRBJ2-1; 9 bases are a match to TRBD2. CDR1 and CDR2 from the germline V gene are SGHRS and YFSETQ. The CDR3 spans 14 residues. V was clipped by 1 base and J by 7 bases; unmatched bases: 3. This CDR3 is CASSLLAGVNEQFF. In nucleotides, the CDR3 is TGCGCCAGCAGCTTGTTAGCGGGAGTTAATGAGCAGTTCTTC.

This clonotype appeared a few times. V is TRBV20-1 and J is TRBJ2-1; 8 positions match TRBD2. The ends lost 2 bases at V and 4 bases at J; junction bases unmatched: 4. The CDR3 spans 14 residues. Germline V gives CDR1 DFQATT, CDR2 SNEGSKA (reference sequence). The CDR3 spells CSARRASGYNEQFF. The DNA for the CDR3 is TGCAGTGCTAGAAGGGCTAGCGGGTACAATGAGCAGTTCTTC.

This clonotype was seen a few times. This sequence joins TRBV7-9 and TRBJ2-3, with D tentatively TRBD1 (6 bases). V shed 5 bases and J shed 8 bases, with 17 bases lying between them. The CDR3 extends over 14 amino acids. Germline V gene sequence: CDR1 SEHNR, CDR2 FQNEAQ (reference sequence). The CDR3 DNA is TGTGCCAGCAGCGCTATCATCAGGGGAGTTACGCAGTATTTT. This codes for CASSAIIRGVTQYF.

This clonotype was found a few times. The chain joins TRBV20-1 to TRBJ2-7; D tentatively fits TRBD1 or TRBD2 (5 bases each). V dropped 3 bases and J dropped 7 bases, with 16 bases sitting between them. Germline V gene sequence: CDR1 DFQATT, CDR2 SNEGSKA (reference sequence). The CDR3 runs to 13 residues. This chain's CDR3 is CSASDSGTLEQYF. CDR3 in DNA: TGCAGTGCTAGCGACTCCGGGACGTTGGAGCAGTACTTC.

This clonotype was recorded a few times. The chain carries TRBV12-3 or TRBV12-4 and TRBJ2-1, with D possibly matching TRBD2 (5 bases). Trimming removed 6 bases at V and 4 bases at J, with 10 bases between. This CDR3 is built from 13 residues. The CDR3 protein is CASSIGLYNEQFF. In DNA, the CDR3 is TGTGCCAGCAGCATAGGACTGTACAATGAGCAGTTCTTC.

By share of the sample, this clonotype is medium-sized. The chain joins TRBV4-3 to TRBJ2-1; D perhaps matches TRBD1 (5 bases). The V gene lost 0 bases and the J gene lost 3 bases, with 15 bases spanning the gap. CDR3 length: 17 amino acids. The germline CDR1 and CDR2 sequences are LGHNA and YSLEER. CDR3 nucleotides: TGCGCCAGCAGCCAAGATATGAGAGACAGTTTCTACAATGAGCAGTTCTTC. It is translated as CASSQDMRDSFYNEQFF.

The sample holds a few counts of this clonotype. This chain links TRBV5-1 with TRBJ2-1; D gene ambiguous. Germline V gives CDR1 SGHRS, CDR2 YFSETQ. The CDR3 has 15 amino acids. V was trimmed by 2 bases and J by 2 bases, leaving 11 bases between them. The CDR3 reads CASSLASETYNEQFF. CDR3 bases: TGCGCCAGCAGCTTAGCCAGCGAAACCTACAATGAGCAGTTCTTC.

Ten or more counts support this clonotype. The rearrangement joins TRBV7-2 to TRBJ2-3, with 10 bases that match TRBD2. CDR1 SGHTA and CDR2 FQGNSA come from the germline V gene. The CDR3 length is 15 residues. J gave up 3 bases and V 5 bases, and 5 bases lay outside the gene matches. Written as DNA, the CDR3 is TGTGCCAGCAGCCTATCTAGCGGGAGTACAGATACGCAGTATTTT. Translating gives CASSLSSGSTDTQYF.

The CDR3 is CASSLDRTRLYF. The CDR3 nucleotides read TGTGCCAGCAGTTTAGACAGGACACGACTGTATTTT. The rearrangement links TRBV27 to TRBJ2-3, with D tentatively TRBD1 (6 bases). The length of the CDR3 is 12 residues. V gave up 2 bases and J gave up 14 bases, with 14 bases separating them. CDR1 and CDR2 (germline): MNHEY, SMNVEV (reference sequence).

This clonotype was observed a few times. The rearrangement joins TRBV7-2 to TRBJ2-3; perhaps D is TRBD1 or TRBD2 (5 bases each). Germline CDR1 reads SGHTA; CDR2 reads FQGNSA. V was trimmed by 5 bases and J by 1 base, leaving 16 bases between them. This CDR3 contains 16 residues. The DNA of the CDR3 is TGTGCCAGCAGCACCGCTTGGGGGAAGGGCACAGATACGCAGTATTTT. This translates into CASSTAWGKGTDTQYF. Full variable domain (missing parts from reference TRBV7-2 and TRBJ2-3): GAGVSQSPSNKVTEKGKDVELRCDPISGHTALYWYRQSLGQGLEFLIYFQGNSAPDKSGLPSDRFSAERTGGSVSTLTIQRTQQEDSAVYLCASSTAWGKGTDTQYFGPGTRLTVL.